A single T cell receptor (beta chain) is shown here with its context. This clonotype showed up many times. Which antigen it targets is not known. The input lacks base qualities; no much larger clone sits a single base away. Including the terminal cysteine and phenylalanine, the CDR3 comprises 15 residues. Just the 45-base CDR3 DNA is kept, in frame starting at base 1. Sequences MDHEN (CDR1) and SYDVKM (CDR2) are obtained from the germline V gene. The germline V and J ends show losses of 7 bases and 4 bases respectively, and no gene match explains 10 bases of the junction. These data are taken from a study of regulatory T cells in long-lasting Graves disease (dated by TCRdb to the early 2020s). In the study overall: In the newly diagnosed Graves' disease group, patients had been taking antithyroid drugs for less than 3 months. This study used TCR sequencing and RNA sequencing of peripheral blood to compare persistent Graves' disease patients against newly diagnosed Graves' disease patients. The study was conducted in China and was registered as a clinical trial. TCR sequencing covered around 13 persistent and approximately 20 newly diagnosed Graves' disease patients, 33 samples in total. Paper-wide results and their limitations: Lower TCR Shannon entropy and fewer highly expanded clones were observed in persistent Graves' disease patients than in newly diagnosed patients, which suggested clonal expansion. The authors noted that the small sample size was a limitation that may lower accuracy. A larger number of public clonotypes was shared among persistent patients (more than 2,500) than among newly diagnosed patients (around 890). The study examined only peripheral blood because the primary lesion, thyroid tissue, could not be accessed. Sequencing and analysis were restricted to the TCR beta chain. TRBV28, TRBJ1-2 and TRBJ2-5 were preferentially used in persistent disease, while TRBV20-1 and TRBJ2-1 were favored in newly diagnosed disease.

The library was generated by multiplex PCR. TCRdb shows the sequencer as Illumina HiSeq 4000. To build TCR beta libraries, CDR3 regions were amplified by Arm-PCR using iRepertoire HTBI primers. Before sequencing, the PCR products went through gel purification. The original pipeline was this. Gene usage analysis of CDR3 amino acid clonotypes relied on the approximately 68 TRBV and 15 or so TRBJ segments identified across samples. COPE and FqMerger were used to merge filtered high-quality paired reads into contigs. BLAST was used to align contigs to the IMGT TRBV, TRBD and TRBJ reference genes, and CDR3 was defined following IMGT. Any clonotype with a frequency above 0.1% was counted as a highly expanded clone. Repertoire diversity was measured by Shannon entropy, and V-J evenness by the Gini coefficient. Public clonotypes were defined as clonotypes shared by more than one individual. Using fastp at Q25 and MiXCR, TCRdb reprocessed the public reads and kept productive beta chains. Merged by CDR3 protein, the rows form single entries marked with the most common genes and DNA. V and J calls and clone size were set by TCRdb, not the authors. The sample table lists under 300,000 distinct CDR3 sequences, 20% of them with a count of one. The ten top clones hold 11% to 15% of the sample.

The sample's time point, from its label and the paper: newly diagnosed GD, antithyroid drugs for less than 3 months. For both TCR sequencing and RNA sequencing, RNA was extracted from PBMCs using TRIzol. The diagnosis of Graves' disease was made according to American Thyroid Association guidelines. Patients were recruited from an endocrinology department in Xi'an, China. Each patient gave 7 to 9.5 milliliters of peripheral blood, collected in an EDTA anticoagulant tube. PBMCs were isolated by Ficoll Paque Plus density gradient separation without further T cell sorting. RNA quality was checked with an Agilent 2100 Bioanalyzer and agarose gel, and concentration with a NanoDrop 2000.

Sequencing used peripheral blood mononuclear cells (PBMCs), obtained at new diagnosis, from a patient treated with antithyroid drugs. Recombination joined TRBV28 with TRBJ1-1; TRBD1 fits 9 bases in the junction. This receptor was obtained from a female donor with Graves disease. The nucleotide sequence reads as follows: TGTGCCAGCACTGGGGGGGGACAGGGTAGCACTGAAGCTTTCTTT. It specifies CASTGGGQGSTEAFF.